A selection of T cell receptor beta chains follows, all from one sample in a study of blood T cell repertoires in COVID-19. Generated by immunoSEQ multiplex PCR, the TCRdb table keeps only in-frame clones and is missing some. The table shows around 480,000 clones, with about nine tenths occurring only once. Sequencing input: PBMCs or T cells enriched from blood (not recorded which). The receptors stem from a young woman who had recovered from COVID-19. The CDR3 runs from the conserved cysteine through the conserved F or W. A D gene is named only where the DNA matches it firmly. Size is omitted from some rows. Given values are once, few, many or a class for expanded clones.

j_call clone_size v_call d_call cdr3_nt cdr3_aa
TRBJ1-2 . TRBV2 . TGTGCCAGCAGTGAATATGGCCGGGATAGGGGCTACACCTTC CASSEYGRDRGYTF
TRBJ2-6 . TRBV5-1 . TGCGCCAGCAGTCCGAGTACTGGGGCCAACGTCCTGACTTTC CASSPSTGANVLTF
TRBJ2-1 . TRBV7-9 . TGTGCCAGCAGCTCGCCTCTGGGGGGAAGTTCGGCGGTCAATGAGCAGTTCTTC CASSSPLGGSSAVNEQFF
TRBJ1-1 . TRBV5-1 . TGCGCCAGCACCGGGACTGATAACACTGAAGCTTTCTTT CASTGTDNTEAFF
TRBJ1-1 . TRBV18 TRBD1 TGTGCCAGCTCAGCCTCCCCGGGGACAGGTCTCACTGAAGCTTTCTTT CASSASPGTGLTEAFF
TRBJ1-2 . TRBV19 . TGTGCCAGTAGTCGGGCAGGGGTTGGGGGACGTGGCTACACCTTC CASSRAGVGGRGYTF
TRBJ2-3 . TRBV5-4 TRBD1 TGTGCCAGCAGCTTGGCCGGTCTCGGGACAGGGGGATTTACAGATACGCAGTATTTT CASSLAGLGTGGFTDTQYF
TRBJ2-5 . TRBV19 . TGTGCCAGTGGGGGGACAGTCCAAGAGACCCAGTACTTC CASGGTVQETQYF
TRBJ1-4 . TRBV30 TRBD1 TGTGCCACAACAGGGGCCGGGGATGAAAAACTGTTTTTT CATTGAGDEKLFF
TRBJ2-7 . TRBV30 . TGTGCCTGGAACTACGGTACCTCCTACGAGCAGTACTTC CAWNYGTSYEQYF
TRBJ1-2 . TRBV18 . TGTGCCAGCTCACCCCAATTGAAGACAGGTCTCTATGGCTACACCTTC CASSPQLKTGLYGYTF
TRBJ1-4 few TRBV19 . TGTGCCAGTAGACCCTCCGGGATCACTAATGAAAAACTGTTTTTT CASRPSGITNEKLFF
TRBJ1-6 once TRBV5-1 . TGCGCCAGCAGCTTGCAGGGTACGGATTCACCCCTCCACTTT CASSLQGTDSPLHF
TRBJ1-1 . TRBV25-1 . TGTGCCAGCAGTGAACAGAAGAACACTGAAGCTTTCTTT CASSEQKNTEAFF
TRBJ1-6 . TRBV5-4 TRBD1 TGTGCCAGCAGCTATCTCGACAGGGATAATTCACCCCTCCACTTT CASSYLDRDNSPLHF
TRBJ1-5 . TRBV12-5 . TGTGCTAGTGGTTTGGGTTCCGGCAATCAGCCCCAGCATTTT CASGLGSGNQPQHF
TRBJ2-3 . TRBV24-1 TRBD1 TGTGCCACCAGTGACGGACAGGGGGCAGGCACAGATACGCAGTATTTT CATSDGQGAGTDTQYF
TRBJ1-5 once TRBV27 . TGTGCCAGCAGTTTCGGGAACAGCAATCAGCCCCAGCATTTT CASSFGNSNQPQHF
TRBJ2-2 . TRBV6-5 . TGTGCCAGCGGAACCGGGACAAGTAACACCGGGGAGCTGTTTTTT CASGTGTSNTGELFF
TRBJ2-7 . TRBV28 . TGTGCCAGCAGCCGGATTAGGACGGGGTACACGGCGGAGCAGTACTTC CASSRIRTGYTAEQYF
TRBJ2-2 few TRBV18 TRBD2 TGTGCCAGCTCACGCGGGAGGAGCTCGAACACCGGGGAGCTGTTTTTT CASSRGRSSNTGELFF
TRBJ1-4 . TRBV7-6 TRBD1 TGTGCCAGCAGCCCGGGGACAGGGACGACGGAACTGTTTTTT CASSPGTGTTELFF
TRBJ2-1 . TRBV7-9 TRBD2 TGTGCCAGCAGCCTCAAGTCGGGGGGAGGAGGTGACAATGAGCAGTTCTTC CASSLKSGGGGDNEQFF
TRBJ1-1 . TRBV5-6 TRBD1 TGTGCCAGCAGCTTAGCTCAGGACAGGGATTATGACACTGAAGCTTTCTTT CASSLAQDRDYDTEAFF
TRBJ1-5 . TRBV7-2 . TGTGCCAGCAGCGGCCGCGGAGGCAATCAGCCCCAGCATTTT CASSGRGGNQPQHF
TRBJ1-1 . TRBV19 . TGTGCCAGTAGTGTCTCAGGGGTAGCGGCTTTCTTT CASSVSGVAAFF
TRBJ1-2 . TRBV5-4 TRBD1 TGTGCCAGCAGGATCCAGGGGGCAGGGGGCTACACCTTC CASRIQGAGGYTF
TRBJ2-3 . TRBV6-6 TRBD2 TGTGCCAGCAGCACCAAAGCGGGGGGGCCCACAGATACGCAGTATTTT CASSTKAGGPTDTQYF
TRBJ2-7 . TRBV11-2 . TGTGCCCCCCTCTGTCCCCCCACAGGTTCCTACGAGCAGTACTTC CAPLCPPTGSYEQYF
TRBJ1-2 . TRBV19 . TGTGCCAGTGGGGAGTACCGGGGAGGCTACACCTTC CASGEYRGGYTF
TRBJ2-2 . TRBV5-6 TRBD1 TGTGCCAGCAGCTTTCCGACAGGGCCCTCGAACACCGGGGAGCTGTTTTTT CASSFPTGPSNTGELFF
TRBJ2-3 . TRBV5-1 TRBD1 TGCGCCAGCAGCTTGCAGGGGGCTAAGGTCGATACGCAGTATTTT CASSLQGAKVDTQYF
TRBJ2-5 . TRBV2 TRBD1 TGTGCCAGCGACCACCTGACAGGGGGTTTAAGGGAGACCCAGTACTTC CASDHLTGGLRETQYF
TRBJ1-6 . TRBV30 . TGTGCCTGGGCCAGTGACTCGTGGTCACCCCTCCACTTT CAWASDSWSPLHF
TRBJ2-2 . TRBV2 TRBD1 TGTGCCAGCAGCCGCGGGCCAGGGGGCAGCGCCGGGGAGCTGTTTTTT CASSRGPGGSAGELFF
TRBJ1-2 . TRBV5-5 . TGTGCCAGAGGACACTCTCCTTGGGGGGAGTCACCAGGTAATGGCTACACCTTC CARGHSPWGESPGNGYTF
TRBJ1-2 . TRBV7-2 TRBD1 TGTGCCAGCCTCGGGGGGGACAGGGGGCTCAACTATGGCTACACCTTC CASLGGDRGLNYGYTF
TRBJ1-3 . TRBV27 TRBD1 TGTGCCAGCCCTGGACAGGGGGCCTCTGGAAACACCATATATTTT CASPGQGASGNTIYF
TRBJ1-4 . TRBV19 . TGTGCCAGTAGTCTTTGGACAGAACGGGCTAATGAAAAACTGTTTTTT CASSLWTERANEKLFF
TRBJ1-1 once TRBV5-1 TRBD1 TGCGCCAGCAGCTTGGCCGTTTCGGGACAGATTGAAGCTTTCTTT CASSLAVSGQIEAFF
TRBJ1-6 . TRBV3-1/TRBV3-2 . TGTGCCAGCAGCCAAGATGCCCGCGGATCACCCCTCCACTTT CASSQDARGSPLHF
TRBJ1-1 . TRBV2 . TGTGCCAGCAGTGCGACGGGGAACACTGAAGCTTTCTTT CASSATGNTEAFF
TRBJ2-6 . TRBV7-9 . TGTGCCAGCAGCACCTCTGGGGGCCCTGGGGCCAACGTCCTGACTTTC CASSTSGGPGANVLTF
TRBJ1-1 . TRBV3-1/TRBV3-2 TRBD1 TGTGCCAGCAGCCACGCACTAACGGACAGGGGGCTTAGAGACACTGAAGCTTTCTTT CASSHALTDRGLRDTEAFF
TRBJ1-2 . TRBV2 . TGTGCCAGCAGTCGGTCAGGGGCCTATGGCTACACCTTC CASSRSGAYGYTF
TRBJ1-3 once TRBV2 . TGTGCCAGCGTGGACAACTCTGGAAACACCATATATTTT CASVDNSGNTIYF
TRBJ2-7 . TRBV6-1 . TGTGCCAGCAGTGTAGCGAGTCGGACATACTACGAGCAGTACTTC CASSVASRTYYEQYF
TRBJ1-2 . TRBV18 TRBD1 TGTGCCAGCTCACCAGACAGGGGCTCCAACTATGGCTACACCTTC CASSPDRGSNYGYTF
TRBJ1-2 . TRBV2 . TGTGCCAGCAGTGCCGGGGGAGGGCAACCGTATGGCTACACCTTC CASSAGGGQPYGYTF
TRBJ2-5 . TRBV7-2 TRBD2 TGTGCCAGCAGCTTACGGGGGGGGGCCTTACAAGAGACCCAGTACTTC CASSLRGGALQETQYF